The entry that follows covers one T cell receptor beta chain sequence. The antigen this receptor binds is unknown. Base qualities are not provided; no much larger clone lies one nucleotide away. The CDR3 holds 15 amino acids from the cysteine to the phenylalanine. The CDR3 DNA has 45 bases and is translated from base 1. The junction shows trimming of 1 base on V and 1 base on J, plus 10 bases between the germline ends. CDR1 is given as PRHDT and CDR2 as FYEKMQ, both from the germline V gene (reference sequence). The data were taken from a study of blood T cell repertoires in COVID-19 (TCRdb year 2020). Study-wide context: Samples covering the acute and convalescent phases of COVID-19 were provided by collaborators in the United States, Italy and Spain. Subjects who had been exposed to COVID-19, were actively infected with it, or had recovered from it provided the deeply sampled blood TCRbeta repertoires that made up the dataset. Where HLA class I and class II types were available, the types were taken from metadata supplied by the sample provider, not from assay-based typing. The material from the prospective study consisted of cDNA or gDNA derived from T cells, B-cell-depleted T cells, or PBMCs. Nearly every sample came with metadata listing a de-identified subject ID, COVID-19 status, age in years and sex. The samples were drawn from the first 160 participants of the ongoing ImmuneRACE study and from 950 to 1,500 subjects provided by 6 global collaborators. The repertoires were made available in a free public database intended to serve as a resource for research on the immune response to SARS-CoV-2.

Each collaborating institution followed its own protocols to collect whole blood in K2EDTA tubes. For TCRbeta analysis, collaborators shipped samples as frozen whole blood, isolated PBMCs, or DNA extracted from either of those sample types. TCRbeta CDR3 regions were amplified from genomic DNA using the immunoSEQ Assay, a bias-controlled multiplex PCR. As for how the authors treated the data: Nucleated cell counts per sample were estimated from amplification of reference gene primers within the assay. To quantify the absolute abundance of each unique TCRbeta CDR3 rearrangement, sequence reads were collapsed and filtered. Productive Simpson clonality was computed per sample as the square root of Simpson's diversity index over productive rearrangements. What TCRdb holds here is the immuneACCESS table cut down to in-frame rearrangements. Part of the clones is not present; checked against another copy, under half of the missing clones reflect an unresolved V gene, and the others are unexplained. V and J calls plus clone size are reproduced from that table; the DNA served to infer D and trimming. The sample includes some 70,000 clones, with approximately 90% observed a single time. The ten largest clones represent approximately 6.3% of the sample.

The research as a whole found: How much clinical and demographic metadata was included differed by source and by participant, and the metadata was provided uncurated.

The receptor comes from a woman at least 80 years old with active COVID-19. This receptor chain uses TRBV13 and TRBJ1-1, with the identity of the D gene unclear. Source material: peripheral blood. CDR3 reads: CASSLAGGRNTEAFF. The bases read TGTGCCAGCAGCTTAGCGGGCGGGAGGAACACTGAAGCTTTCTTT.